Sequencing of this TCR beta chain was carried out in a study of CD8 T cells in ankylosing spondylitis. Study results and caveats: Disease-linked clones were CD8+ and relatively rare in peripheral blood. Roughly eight highly homologous variants made up a TCR beta motif that seemed to typify ankylosing spondylitis blood.

The CDR3 contains 12 residues. Trimming shortened V by 6 bases and J by 0 bases, and 6 bases separated the two germline ends. Looked up from germline, CDR1 is DFQATT and CDR2 is SNEGSKA (reference sequence). Libraries for TCR beta were made by quantitative 5'-RACE with molecular barcodes. One entry per CDR3 protein, called by TCRdb with MiXCR from the 5' RACE reads. The sample consists of about 510,000 distinct CDR3 sequences, under 5.5% of them appearing once. This clonotype was counted at least ten times. Antigen unknown. V usage is TRBV20-1 and J usage is TRBJ1-3; D uncertain. The receptor was derived from a male donor with ankylosing spondylitis. Sample: blood, either unsorted or a sorted T cell fraction (not recorded which). CDR3 protein: CSATDSGNTIYF. The CDR3 nucleotides read TGCAGTGCAACGGACTCTGGAAACACCATATATTTT.